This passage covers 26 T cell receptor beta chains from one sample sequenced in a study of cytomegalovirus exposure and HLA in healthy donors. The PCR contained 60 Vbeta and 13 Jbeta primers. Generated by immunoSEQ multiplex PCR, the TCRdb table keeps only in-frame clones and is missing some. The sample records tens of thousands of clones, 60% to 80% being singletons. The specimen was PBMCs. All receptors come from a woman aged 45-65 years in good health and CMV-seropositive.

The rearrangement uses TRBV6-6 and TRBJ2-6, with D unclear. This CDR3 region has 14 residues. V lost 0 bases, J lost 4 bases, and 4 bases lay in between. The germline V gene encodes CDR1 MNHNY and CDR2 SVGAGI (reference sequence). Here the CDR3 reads CASSYSSGANVLTF. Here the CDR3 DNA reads TGTGCCAGCAGTTACTCGTCGGGGGCCAACGTCCTGACTTTC.

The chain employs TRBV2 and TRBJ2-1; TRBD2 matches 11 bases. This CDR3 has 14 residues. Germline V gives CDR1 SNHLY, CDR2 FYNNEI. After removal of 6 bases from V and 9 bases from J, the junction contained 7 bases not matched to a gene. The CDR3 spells CASRQLAGEAEQFF. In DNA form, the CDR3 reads TGTGCCAGCAGGCAACTAGCGGGAGAAGCTGAGCAGTTCTTC.

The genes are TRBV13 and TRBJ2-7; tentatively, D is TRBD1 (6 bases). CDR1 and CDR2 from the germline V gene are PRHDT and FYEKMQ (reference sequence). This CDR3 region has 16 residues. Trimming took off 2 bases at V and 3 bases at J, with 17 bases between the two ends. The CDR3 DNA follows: TGTGCCAGCAGCTTACTGTTGGCAGGGGAAAACTACGAGCAGTACTTC. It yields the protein CASSLLLAGENYEQYF.

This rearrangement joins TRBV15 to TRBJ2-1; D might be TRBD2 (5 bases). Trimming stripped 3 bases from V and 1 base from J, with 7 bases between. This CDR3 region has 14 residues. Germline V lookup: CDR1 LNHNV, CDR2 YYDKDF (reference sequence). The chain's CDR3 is CATSRGASYNEQFF. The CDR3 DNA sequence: TGTGCCACCAGCAGGGGAGCTTCCTACAATGAGCAGTTCTTC. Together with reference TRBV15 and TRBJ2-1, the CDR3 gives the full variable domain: DAMVIQNPRYQVTQFGKPVTLSCSQTLNHNVMYWYQQKSSQAPKLLFHYYDKDFNNEADTPDNFQSRRPNTSFCFLDIRSPGLGDTAMYLCATSRGASYNEQFFGPGTRLTVL.

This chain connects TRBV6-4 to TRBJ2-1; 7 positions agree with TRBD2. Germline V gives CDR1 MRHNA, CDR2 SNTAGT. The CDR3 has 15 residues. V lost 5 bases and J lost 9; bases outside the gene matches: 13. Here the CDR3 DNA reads TGTGCCAGCAGTTCGACGGCGGGAGTTGGTAGTGAGCAGTTCTTC. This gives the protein CASSSTAGVGSEQFF.

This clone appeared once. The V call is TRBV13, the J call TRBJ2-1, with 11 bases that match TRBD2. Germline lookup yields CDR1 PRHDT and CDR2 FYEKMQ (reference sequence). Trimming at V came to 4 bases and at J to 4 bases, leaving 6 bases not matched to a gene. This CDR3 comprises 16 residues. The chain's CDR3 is CASSSETSGIYNEQFF. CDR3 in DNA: TGTGCCAGCAGCTCGGAGACTAGCGGGATTTACAATGAGCAGTTCTTC.

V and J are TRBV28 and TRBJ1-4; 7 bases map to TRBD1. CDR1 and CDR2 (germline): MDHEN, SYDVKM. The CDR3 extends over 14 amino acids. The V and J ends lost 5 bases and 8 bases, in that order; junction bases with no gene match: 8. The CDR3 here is CASSPDRDGEKLFF. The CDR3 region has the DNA TGTGCCAGCAGTCCAGACAGGGATGGCGAAAAACTGTTTTTT.

The CDR3 loop reads CASSPRVSSYEQYF. Here the CDR3 DNA reads TGTGCCAGCAGCCCCAGGGTAAGCTCCTACGAGCAGTACTTC. The gene calls are TRBV7-2 and TRBJ2-7, with D tentatively TRBD1 (5 bases). Germline V CDR1 and CDR2: SGHTA, FQGNSA. The CDR3 runs 14 residues. V shed 5 bases and J shed 0 bases, with 11 bases lying between them.

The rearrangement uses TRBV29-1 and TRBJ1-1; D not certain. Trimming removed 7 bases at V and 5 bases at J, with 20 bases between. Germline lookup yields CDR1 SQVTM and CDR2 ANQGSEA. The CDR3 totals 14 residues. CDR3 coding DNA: TGCAGCGGAGGGAAACCGGCAAGAGGTACTGAAGCTTTCTTT. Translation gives CSGGKPARGTEAFF.

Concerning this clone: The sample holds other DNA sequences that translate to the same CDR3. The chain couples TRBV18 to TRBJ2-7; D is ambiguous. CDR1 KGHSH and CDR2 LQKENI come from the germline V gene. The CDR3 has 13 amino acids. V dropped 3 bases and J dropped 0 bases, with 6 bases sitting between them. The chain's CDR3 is CASSPGNSYEQYF. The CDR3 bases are TGTGCCAGCTCACCGGGCAACTCCTACGAGCAGTACTTC.

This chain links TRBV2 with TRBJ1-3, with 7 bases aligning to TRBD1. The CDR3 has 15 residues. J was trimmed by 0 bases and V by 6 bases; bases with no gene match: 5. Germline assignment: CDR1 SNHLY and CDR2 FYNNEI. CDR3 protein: CASSDRVSSGNTIYF. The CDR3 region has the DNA TGTGCCAGCAGCGACAGGGTTAGCTCTGGAAACACCATATATTTT.

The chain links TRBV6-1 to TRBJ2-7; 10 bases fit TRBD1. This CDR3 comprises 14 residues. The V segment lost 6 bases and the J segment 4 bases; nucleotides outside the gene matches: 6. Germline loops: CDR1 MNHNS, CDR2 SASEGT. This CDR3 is CASREDRGIYEQYF. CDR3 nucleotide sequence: TGTGCCAGCAGAGAGGACAGGGGGATTTACGAGCAGTACTTC.

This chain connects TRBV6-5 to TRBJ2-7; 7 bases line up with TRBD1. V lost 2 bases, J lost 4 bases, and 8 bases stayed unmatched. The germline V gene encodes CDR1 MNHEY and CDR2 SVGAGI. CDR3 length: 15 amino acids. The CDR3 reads CASSYGGQRRYEQYF. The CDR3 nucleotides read TGTGCCAGCAGTTACGGGGGACAGAGGAGGTACGAGCAGTACTTC.

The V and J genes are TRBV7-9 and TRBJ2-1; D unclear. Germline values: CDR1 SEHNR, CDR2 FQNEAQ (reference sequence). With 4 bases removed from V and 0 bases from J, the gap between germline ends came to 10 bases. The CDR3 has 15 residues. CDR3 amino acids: CASSSLLSSYNEQFF. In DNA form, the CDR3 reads TGTGCCAGCAGCTCACTCCTGAGCTCCTACAATGAGCAGTTCTTC.

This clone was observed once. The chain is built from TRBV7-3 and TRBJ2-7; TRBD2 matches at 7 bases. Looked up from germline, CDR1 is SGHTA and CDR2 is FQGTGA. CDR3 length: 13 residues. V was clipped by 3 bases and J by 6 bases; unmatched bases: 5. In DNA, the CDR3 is TGTGCCAGCAGCTTGGGATCTAGCGGCGAGCAGTACTTC. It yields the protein CASSLGSSGEQYF. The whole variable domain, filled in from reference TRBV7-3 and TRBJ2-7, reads GAGVSQTPSNKVTEKGKYVELRCDPISGHTALYWYRQSLGQGPEFLIYFQGTGAADDSGLPNDRFFAVRPEGSVSTLKIQRTERGDSAVYLCASSLGSSGEQYFGPGTRLTVT.

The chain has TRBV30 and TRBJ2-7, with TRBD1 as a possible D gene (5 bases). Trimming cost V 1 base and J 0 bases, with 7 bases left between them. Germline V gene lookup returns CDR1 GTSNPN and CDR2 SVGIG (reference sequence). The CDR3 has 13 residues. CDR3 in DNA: TGTGCCTGGAGTGAGGGGATCTCCTACGAGCAGTACTTC. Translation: CAWSEGISYEQYF.

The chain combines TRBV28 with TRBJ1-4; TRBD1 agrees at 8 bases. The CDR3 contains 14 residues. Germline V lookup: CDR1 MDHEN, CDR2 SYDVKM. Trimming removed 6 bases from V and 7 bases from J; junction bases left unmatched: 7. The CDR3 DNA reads TGTGCCAGCAGGCAGCCGGGACAGGCTGAAAAACTGTTTTTT. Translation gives CASRQPGQAEKLFF.

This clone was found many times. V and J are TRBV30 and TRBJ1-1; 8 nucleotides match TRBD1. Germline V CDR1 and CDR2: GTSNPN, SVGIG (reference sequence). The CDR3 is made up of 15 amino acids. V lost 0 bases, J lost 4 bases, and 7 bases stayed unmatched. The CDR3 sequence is CAWSVLLDRATEAFF. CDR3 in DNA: TGTGCCTGGAGTGTACTTTTGGACAGGGCCACTGAAGCTTTCTTT.

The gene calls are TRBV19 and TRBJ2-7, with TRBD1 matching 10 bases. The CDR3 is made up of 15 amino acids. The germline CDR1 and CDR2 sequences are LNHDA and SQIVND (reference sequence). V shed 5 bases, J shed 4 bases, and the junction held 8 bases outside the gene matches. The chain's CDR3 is CASSPRPGQGYEQYF. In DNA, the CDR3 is TGTGCCAGTAGTCCGCGACCGGGACAGGGGTACGAGCAGTACTTC.

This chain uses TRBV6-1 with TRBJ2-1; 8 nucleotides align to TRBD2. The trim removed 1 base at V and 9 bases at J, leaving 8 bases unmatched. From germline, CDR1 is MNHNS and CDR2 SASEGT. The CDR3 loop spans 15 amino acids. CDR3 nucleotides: TGTGCCAGCAGTGAAGACGGCTCGGGGGGGAGTGAGCAGTTCTTC. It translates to CASSEDGSGGSEQFF.

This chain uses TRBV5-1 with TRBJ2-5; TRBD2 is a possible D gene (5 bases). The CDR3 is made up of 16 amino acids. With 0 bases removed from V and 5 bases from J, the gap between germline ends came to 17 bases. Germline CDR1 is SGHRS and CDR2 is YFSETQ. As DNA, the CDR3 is TGCGCCAGCAGCTTGGGAGCGGATAGGGCCGACGAGACCCAGTACTTC. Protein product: CASSLGADRADETQYF.

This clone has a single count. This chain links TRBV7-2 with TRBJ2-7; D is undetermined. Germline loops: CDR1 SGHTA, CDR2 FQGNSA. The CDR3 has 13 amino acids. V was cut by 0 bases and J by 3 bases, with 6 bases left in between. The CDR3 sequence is CASSLALGYEQYF. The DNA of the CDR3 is TGTGCCAGCAGCTTAGCGCTCGGCTACGAGCAGTACTTC.

The CDR3 loop reads CASRLLNEQFF. CDR3 nucleotide sequence: TGTGCCAGCAGACTGCTCAATGAGCAGTTCTTC. The chain uses TRBV7-3 and TRBJ2-1; D remains unclear. Trimming shortened V by 6 bases and J by 6 bases, and 6 bases separated the two germline ends. Germline V CDR1 and CDR2: SGHTA, FQGTGA. The CDR3 spans 11 residues.

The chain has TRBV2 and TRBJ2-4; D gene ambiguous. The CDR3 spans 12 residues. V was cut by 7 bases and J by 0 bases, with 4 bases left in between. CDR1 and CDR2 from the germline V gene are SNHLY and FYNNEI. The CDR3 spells CASKLAKNIQYF. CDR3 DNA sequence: TGTGCCAGCAAACTAGCCAAAAACATTCAGTACTTC.

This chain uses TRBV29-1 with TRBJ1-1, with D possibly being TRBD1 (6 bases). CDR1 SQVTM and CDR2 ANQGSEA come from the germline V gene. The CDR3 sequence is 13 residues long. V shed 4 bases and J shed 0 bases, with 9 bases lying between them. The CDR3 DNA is TGCAGCGTTGTGACAGGAATGAACACTGAAGCTTTCTTT. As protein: CSVVTGMNTEAFF.

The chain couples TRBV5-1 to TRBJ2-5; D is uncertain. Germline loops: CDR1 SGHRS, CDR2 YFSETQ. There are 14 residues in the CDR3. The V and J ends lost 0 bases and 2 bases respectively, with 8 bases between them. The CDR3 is CASSLDARQETQYF. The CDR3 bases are TGCGCCAGCAGCTTGGATGCGCGTCAAGAGACCCAGTACTTC.